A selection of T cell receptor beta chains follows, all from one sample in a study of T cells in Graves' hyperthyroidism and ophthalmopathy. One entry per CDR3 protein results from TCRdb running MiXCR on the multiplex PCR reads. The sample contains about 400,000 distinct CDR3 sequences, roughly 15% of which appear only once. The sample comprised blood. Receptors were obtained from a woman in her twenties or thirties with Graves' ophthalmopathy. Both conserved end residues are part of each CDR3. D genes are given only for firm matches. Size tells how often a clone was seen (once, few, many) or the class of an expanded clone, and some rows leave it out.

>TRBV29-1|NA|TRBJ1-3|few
TGCAGCGTTGATGTGAGAAACACCATATATTTT
CSVDVRNTIYF
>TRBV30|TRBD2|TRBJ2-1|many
TGTGCCTGGATTCGACCGACTAGCGGGGGGGCCTCGTACAATGAGCAGTTCTTC
CAWIRPTSGGASYNEQFF
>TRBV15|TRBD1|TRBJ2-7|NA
TGTGCCACCAGCAGAGTTGGGCCAGGGGGCGGCTACGAGCAGTACTTC
CATSRVGPGGGYEQYF
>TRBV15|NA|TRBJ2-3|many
TGTGCCACCAGCAGAGATGGTTTGCTGATTAGCACAGATACGCAGTATTTT
CATSRDGLLISTDTQYF
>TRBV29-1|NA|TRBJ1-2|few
TGCAGCGCTGGGTCGGGCTCCTATGGCTACACCTTC
CSAGSGSYGYTF
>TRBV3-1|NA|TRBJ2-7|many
TGTGCCAGCAGCAAAGACGCAGGGAGCCCCTACGAGCAGTACTTC
CASSKDAGSPYEQYF
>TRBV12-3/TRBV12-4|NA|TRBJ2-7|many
TGTGCCAGCAGTTTCCAAGGGCTCAACGAGCAGTACTTC
CASSFQGLNEQYF
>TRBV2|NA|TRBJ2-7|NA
TGTGCCAGCAGGCAGGGGGGGCAAGAGCAGTACTTC
CASRQGGQEQYF
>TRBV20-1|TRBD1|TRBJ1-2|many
TGCAGTGCTACCGGGACAGCGGGCTATGGCTACACCTTC
CSATGTAGYGYTF
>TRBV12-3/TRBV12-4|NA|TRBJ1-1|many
TGTGCCAGCAGTTTAGCGTCGGGGGGGAGCACTGAAGCTTTCTTT
CASSLASGGSTEAFF
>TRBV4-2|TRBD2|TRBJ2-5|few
TGTGCCAGCAGCCAAGGCTCGGGGGGGGCATGGGAGACCCAGTACTTC
CASSQGSGGAWETQYF
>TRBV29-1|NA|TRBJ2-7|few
TGCAGCGTTGAAGATCCTTCAGGGTTCGTCCAGGGAGAGGCCTACGAGCAGTACTTC
CSVEDPSGFVQGEAYEQYF
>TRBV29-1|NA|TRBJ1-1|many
TGCAGCGTTAATCCAGTAAACACTGAAGCTTTCTTT
CSVNPVNTEAFF
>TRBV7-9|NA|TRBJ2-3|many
TGTGCCAGCAGCCCCCGATCCGTCACAGATACGCAGTATTTT
CASSPRSVTDTQYF
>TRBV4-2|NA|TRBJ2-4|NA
TGTGCCAGCAGCCAGCAACAGCTAGCCAAAAACATTCAGTACTTC
CASSQQQLAKNIQYF
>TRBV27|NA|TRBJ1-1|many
TGTGCCAGCACCGGGGGGCACATGAACACTGAAGCTTTCTTT
CASTGGHMNTEAFF
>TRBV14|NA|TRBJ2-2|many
TGTGCCAGCAGCCAAAGACGGACCGGGGAGCTGTTTTTT
CASSQRRTGELFF
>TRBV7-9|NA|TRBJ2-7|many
TGTGCCAGCAGCCCCGACGAAGGGTACGGCGAGCAGTACTTC
CASSPDEGYGEQYF
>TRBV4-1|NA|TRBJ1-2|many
TGCGCCAGCAGCCAAGACGGTTCAAAACAGGAGGGCTACACCTTC
CASSQDGSKQEGYTF
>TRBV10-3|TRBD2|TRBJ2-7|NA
TGTGCCATCAGTTCAACGAGCGGGGCGACCTACGAGCATTACTTC
CAISSTSGATYEHYF
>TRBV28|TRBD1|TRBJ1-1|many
TGTGCCAGCGACCGGGAGACAGGGTTAGTGAACACTGAAGCTTTCTTT
CASDRETGLVNTEAFF
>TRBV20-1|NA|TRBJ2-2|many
TGCAGTGCCTCGGACTGGAGTGACGCGGAGCTGTTTTTT
CSASDWSDAELFF
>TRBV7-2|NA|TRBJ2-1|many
TGTGCCAGCAGCTTCACCGGGGCCCAGTTCTTC
CASSFTGAQFF
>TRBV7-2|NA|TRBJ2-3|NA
TGTGCCAGCAGCTTAGAGGCAGGAGATACGCAGTATTTT
CASSLEAGDTQYF
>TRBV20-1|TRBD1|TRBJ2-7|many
TGCAGTGCAAGGGGGCACGACTACGAGCAGTACTTC
CSARGHDYEQYF
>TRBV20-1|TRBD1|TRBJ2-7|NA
TGCAGTGCTCGGGACAGACTCTCCTACGAGCAGTACTTC
CSARDRLSYEQYF
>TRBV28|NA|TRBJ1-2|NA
TGTGCCAGCTCTGTATGGTCGGGCTACACCTTC
CASSVWSGYTF
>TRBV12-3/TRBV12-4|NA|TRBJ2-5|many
TGTGCCAGCAGTTTTAACATTTGGAGATTTCAAGAGACCCAGTACTTC
CASSFNIWRFQETQYF
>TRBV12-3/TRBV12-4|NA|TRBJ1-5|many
TGTGCCAGCAGTTTAGGGACAGCCAGCAATCAGCCCCAGCATTTT
CASSLGTASNQPQHF
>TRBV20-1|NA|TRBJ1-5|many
TGCAGTGCTAGTCTACCCTGGGGGGGCAATCAGCCCCAGCATTTT
CSASLPWGGNQPQHF
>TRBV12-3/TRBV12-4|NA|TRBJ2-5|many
TGTGCCAGCAGTACAGGTCAAGAGACCCAGTACTTC
CASSTGQETQYF
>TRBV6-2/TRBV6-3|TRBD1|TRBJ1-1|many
TGTGCCAGCACCTTGACAGGGGGCAAAACTGAAGCTTTCTTT
CASTLTGGKTEAFF
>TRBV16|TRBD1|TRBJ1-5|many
TGTGCCAGCAGCCTTCTGACAGGGCGTCAGCCCCAGCATTTT
CASSLLTGRQPQHF
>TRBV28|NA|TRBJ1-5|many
TGTGCCAGCATCCAGGGCGGTAGACTCAATCAGCCCCAGCATTTT
CASIQGGRLNQPQHF
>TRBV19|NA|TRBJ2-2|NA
TGTGCCAGTAGGGAAGGTCCAGGGAGGAACACCGGGGAGCTGTTTTTT
CASREGPGRNTGELFF
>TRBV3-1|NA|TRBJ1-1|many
TGTGCCAGCAGCCAAAGGGCTGGGTGGACTGAAGCTTTCTTT
CASSQRAGWTEAFF
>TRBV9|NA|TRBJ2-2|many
TGTGCCAGCAGCGCGACTCAGAAAACTTCCACCGGGGAGCTGTTTTTT
CASSATQKTSTGELFF
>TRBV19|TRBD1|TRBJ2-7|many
TGTGCCAGTAGTATGACAGGGGTGATGCGCGAGCAGTACTTC
CASSMTGVMREQYF
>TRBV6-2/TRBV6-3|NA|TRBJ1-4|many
TGTGCCAGCAGCTTTGGACAAGAAACCGAAAAACTGTTTTTT
CASSFGQETEKLFF
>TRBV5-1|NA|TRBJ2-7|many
TGCGCCAGTAGGAGGGCAGAGTCCTACGAGCAGTACTTC
CASRRAESYEQYF
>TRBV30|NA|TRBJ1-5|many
TGTGCCTGGAGTGTACAAGTGCGTCAGCCCCAGCATTTT
CAWSVQVRQPQHF
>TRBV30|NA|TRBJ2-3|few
TGTGCCTGGAGTGTAGTTTCGGGGGACGCAGATACGCAGTATTTT
CAWSVVSGDADTQYF
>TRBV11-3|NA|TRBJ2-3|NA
TGTGCCAGCAGCCAACGAGGTGCGACAGATACGCAGTATTTT
CASSQRGATDTQYF
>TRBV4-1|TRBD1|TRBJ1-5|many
TGCGCCAGCAGCCAAGTAGGACAGGGCGGGCAGCCCCAGCATTTT
CASSQVGQGGQPQHF
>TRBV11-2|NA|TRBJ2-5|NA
TGTGCCAGCAGCTTAGTGGCGGGGGCCAGTCGGGAGACCCAGTACTTC
CASSLVAGASRETQYF
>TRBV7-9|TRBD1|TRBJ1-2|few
TGTGCCAGCAGCCCGGACAGGGAACTGGGTGGCTACACCTTC
CASSPDRELGGYTF
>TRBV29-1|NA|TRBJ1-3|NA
TGCAGCGTAGGGACCGCTGGAAACACCATATATTTT
CSVGTAGNTIYF
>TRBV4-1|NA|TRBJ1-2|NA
TGCGCCGGCAGCCAAGATGAAGCCAGCCTCTGGGGCTACACCTTC
CAGSQDEASLWGYTF
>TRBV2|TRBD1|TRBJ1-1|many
TGTGCCAGCAGTGGCCCCGGGACAGGCGGAAAAATGAACACTGAAGCTTTCTTT
CASSGPGTGGKMNTEAFF
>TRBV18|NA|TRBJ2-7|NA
TGTGCCAGCTCCACCGGGGCAGCAACCTACGAGCAGTACTTC
CASSTGAATYEQYF
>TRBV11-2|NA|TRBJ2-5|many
TGTGCCAGCAGCTTAGTCGAGTTGGGGACATTTAAAGAGACCCAGTACTTC
CASSLVELGTFKETQYF
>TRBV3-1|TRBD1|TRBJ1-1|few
TGTGCCAGCAGCCAACGGACAGGGATAATGAACACTGAAGCTTTCTTT
CASSQRTGIMNTEAFF
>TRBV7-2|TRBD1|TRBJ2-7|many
TGTGCCAGCAGCTTAGAAGGGGGCACAGGCGAGCAGTACTTC
CASSLEGGTGEQYF
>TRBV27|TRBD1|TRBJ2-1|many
TGTGCCAGCAGTTTATTCACCGGGACAGGGGATTACAATGAGCAGTTCTTC
CASSLFTGTGDYNEQFF